Here is one T cell receptor (beta chain) with its context. Its antigen is not known. This entry is derived from a study of cytomegalovirus exposure and HLA in healthy donors. Study-wide background: HLA-typed donors were the source of roughly 80 million unique TCRs held in an early data release.

It was with 60 Vbeta and 13 Jbeta primers that the PCR ran. Clones were read by immunoSEQ multiplex PCR, and TCRdb kept only the in-frame ones, dropping some. The sample has about 140,000 clones, around three fifths seen once; the top ten hold approximately 1.8%. V shed 4 bases and J 7 bases; nucleotides not matched to a gene: 8. CDR1 and CDR2 (germline): SGDLS, YYNGEE. CDR3 size: 16 residues. Overall study results and limits: In a later analysis, TCR beta V- and J-gene trimming showed a link to a missense DCLRE1C variant. There were some V segments, including TRBV6-2 and TRBV6-3, excluded as indistinguishable.

Source material: PBMCs. This TCR came from a male donor in good health and CMV-seronegative. The V call is TRBV9, the J call TRBJ2-1; 13 nucleotides line up with TRBD2. The CDR3 region has the DNA TGTGCCAGCAGCACCCGACTAGCGGGGGGTTATAATGAGCAGTTCTTC. Translation: CASSTRLAGGYNEQFF.